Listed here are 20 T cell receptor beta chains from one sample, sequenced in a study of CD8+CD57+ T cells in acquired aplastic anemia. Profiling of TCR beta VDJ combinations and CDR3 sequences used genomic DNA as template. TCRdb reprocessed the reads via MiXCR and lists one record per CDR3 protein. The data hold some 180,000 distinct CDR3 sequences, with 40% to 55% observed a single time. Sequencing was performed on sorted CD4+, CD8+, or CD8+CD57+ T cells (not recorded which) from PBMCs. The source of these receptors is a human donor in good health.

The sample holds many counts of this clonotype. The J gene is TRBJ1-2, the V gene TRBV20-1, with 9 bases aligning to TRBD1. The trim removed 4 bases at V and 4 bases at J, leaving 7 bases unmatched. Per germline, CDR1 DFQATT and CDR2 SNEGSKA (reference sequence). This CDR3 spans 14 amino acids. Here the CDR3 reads CSAKPMTGGYGYTF. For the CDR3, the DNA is TGCAGTGCTAAACCGATGACAGGGGGCTATGGCTACACCTTC.

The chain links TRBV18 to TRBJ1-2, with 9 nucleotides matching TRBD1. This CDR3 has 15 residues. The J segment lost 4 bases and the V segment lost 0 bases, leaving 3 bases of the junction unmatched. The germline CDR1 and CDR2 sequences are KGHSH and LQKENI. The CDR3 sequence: CASSPPGQGTYGYTF. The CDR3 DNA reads TGTGCCAGCTCACCACCTGGACAGGGGACCTATGGCTACACCTTC.

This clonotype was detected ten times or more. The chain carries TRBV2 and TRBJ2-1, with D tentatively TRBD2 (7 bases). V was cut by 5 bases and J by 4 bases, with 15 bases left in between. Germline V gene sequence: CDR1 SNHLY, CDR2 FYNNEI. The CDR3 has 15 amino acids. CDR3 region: CASSLLRGTYNEQFF. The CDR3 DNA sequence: TGTGCCAGCAGTCTCCTGCGGGGGACATACAATGAGCAGTTCTTC.

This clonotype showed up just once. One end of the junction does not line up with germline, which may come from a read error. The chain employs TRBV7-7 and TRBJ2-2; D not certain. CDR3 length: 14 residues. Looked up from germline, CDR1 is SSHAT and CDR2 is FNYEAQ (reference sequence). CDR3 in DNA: TGTGCTAGCAGCTTTCGGTGGAACACCGGGGAGCTGTTTTTT. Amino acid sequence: CASSFRWNTGELFF.

The DNA for the CDR3 is TGTGCCAGCAACCCACAGACAGGTAACAATGAGCAGTTCTTC. Its protein is CASNPQTGNNEQFF. The chain links TRBV2 to TRBJ2-1; D is possibly TRBD1 (6 bases). In germline, CDR1 is SNHLY, CDR2 FYNNEI. Trimming removed 7 bases from V and 5 bases from J, with 15 bases in between. This CDR3 has 14 residues.

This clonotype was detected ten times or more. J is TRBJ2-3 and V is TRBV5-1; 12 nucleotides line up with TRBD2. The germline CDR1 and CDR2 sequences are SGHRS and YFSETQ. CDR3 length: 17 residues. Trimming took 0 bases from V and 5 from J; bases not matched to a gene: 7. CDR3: CASSLGLAGGVGDTQYF. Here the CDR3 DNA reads TGCGCCAGCAGCTTGGGCCTAGCGGGAGGGGTAGGAGATACGCAGTATTTT.

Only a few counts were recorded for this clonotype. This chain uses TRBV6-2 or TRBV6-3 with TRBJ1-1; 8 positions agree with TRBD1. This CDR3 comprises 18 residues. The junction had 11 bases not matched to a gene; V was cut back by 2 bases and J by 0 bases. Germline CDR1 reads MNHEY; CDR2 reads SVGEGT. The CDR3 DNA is TGTGCCAGCAGTTACGACGGACAGGGTTATTCTCTGAACACTGAAGCTTTCTTT. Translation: CASSYDGQGYSLNTEAFF.

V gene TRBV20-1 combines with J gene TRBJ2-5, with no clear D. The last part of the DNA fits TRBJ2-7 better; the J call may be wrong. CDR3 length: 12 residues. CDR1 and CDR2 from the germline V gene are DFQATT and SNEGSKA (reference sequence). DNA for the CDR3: TGCAGTGCTAGAGACCAGAGGTACGAGCAGTACTTC. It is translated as CSARDQRYEQYF.

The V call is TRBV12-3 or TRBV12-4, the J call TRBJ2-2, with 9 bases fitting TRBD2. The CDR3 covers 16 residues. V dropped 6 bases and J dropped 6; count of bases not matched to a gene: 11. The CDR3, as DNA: TGTGCCAGCAGGATGGGGGCTAGCGGGAAACCCGGGGAGCTGTTTTTT. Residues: CASRMGASGKPGELFF.

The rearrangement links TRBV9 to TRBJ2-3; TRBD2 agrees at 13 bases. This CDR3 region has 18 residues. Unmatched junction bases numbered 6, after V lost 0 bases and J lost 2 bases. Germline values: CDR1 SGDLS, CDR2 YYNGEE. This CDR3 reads CASSVGSGTSGTTDTQYF. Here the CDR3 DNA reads TGTGCCAGCAGCGTAGGGTCCGGGACTAGCGGGACCACAGATACGCAGTATTTT.

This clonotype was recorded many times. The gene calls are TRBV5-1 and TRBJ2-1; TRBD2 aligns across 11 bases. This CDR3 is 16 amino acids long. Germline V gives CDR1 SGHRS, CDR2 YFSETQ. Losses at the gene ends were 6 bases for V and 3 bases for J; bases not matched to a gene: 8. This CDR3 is CASNRGLAGGYNEQFF. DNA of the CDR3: TGCGCCAGCAACCGAGGTCTAGCGGGGGGCTACAATGAGCAGTTCTTC.

The chain's CDR3 is CASSNQFQTYEQYF. CDR3 bases: TGTGCCAGTAGTAATCAGTTCCAGACCTACGAGCAGTACTTC. V usage is TRBV19 and J usage is TRBJ2-7; D is unclear. The V and J ends lost 4 bases and 2 bases respectively, with 12 bases between them. The germline V gene has CDR1 LNHDA and CDR2 SQIVND (reference sequence). This CDR3 has 14 amino acids.

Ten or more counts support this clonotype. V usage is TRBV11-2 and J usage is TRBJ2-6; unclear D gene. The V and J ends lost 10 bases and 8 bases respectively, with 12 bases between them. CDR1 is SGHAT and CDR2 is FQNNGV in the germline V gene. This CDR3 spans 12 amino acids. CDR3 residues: CATAQVTNVLTF. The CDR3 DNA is TGTGCCACCGCCCAGGTTACCAACGTCCTGACTTTC.

The CDR3 region has the DNA TGTGCCAGCAGCCCTCTCCTGACTACTCACAATGAGCAGTTCTTC. It is translated as CASSPLLTTHNEQFF. The chain has TRBV9 and TRBJ2-1; D possibly corresponds to TRBD2 (5 bases). The CDR3 consists of 15 residues. The germline V gene encodes CDR1 SGDLS and CDR2 YYNGEE. V shed 4 bases and J shed 5 bases, with 16 bases lying between them.

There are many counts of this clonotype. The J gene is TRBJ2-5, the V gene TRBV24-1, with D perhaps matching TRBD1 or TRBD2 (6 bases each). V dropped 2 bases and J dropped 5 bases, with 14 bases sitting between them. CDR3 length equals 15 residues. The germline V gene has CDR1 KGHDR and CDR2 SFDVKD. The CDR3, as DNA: TGTGCCACCAGTGATTGGGGGCAGGAGGGGGAGACCCAGTACTTC. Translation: CATSDWGQEGETQYF.

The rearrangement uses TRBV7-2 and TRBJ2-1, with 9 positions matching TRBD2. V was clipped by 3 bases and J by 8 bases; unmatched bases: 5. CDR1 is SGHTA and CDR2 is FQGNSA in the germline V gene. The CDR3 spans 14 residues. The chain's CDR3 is CASSFAGGFDEQFF. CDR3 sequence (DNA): TGTGCCAGCAGCTTTGCGGGGGGGTTTGATGAGCAGTTCTTC.

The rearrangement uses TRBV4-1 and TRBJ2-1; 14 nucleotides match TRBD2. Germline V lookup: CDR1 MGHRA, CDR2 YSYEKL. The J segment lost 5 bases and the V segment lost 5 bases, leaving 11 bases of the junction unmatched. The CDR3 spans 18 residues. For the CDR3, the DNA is TGCGCCAGCAGCTTAGCAGGGACTAGCGGGGGTAAGAACAATGAGCAGTTCTTC. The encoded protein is CASSLAGTSGGKNNEQFF.

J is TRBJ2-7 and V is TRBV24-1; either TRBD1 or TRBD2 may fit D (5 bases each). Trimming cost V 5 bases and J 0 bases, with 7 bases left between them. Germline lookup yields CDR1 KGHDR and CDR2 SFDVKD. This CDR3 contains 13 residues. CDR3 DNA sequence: TGTGCCACCAGTGGGGGGAGCTCCTACGAGCAGTACTTC. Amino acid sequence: CATSGGSSYEQYF.

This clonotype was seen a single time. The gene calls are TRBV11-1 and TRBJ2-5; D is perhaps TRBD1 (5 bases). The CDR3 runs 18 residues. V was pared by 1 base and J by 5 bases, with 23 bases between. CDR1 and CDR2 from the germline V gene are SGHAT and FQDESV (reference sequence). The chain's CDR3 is CASSLGHSWGGRRETQYF. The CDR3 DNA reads TGTGCCAGCAGCTTAGGGCATAGTTGGGGCGGACGTCGGGAGACCCAGTACTTC.

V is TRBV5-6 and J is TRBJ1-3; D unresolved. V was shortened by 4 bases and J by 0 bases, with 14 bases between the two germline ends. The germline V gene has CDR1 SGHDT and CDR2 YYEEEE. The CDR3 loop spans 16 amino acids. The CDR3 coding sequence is TGTGCCAGCAGCAAGTTAGACTCAGCCTCTGGAAACACCATATATTTT. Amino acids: CASSKLDSASGNTIYF.